This T cell receptor (beta chain) was recovered during a study of T cell changes during pregnancy in multiple sclerosis. Trimming took 9 bases from V and 4 from J; bases not matched to a gene: 3. Germline V CDR1 and CDR2: ENHRY, SYGVKD. CDR3 length: 11 residues. Clones were read by immunoSEQ multiplex PCR, and TCRdb kept only the in-frame ones, dropping some. In the table there are about 40,000 clones, nearly 90% of which are singletons. The source is a female donor with multiple sclerosis, enrolled in a pregnancy study. The chain uses TRBV10-3 and TRBJ2-7, with 7 nucleotides matching TRBD2. The sample consisted of CD4+ T cells from peripheral blood mononuclear cells, taken after pregnancy. The CDR3 DNA reads as TGTGCCATATCTAGCGGATACGAGCAGTACTTC. It yields the protein CAISSGYEQYF.